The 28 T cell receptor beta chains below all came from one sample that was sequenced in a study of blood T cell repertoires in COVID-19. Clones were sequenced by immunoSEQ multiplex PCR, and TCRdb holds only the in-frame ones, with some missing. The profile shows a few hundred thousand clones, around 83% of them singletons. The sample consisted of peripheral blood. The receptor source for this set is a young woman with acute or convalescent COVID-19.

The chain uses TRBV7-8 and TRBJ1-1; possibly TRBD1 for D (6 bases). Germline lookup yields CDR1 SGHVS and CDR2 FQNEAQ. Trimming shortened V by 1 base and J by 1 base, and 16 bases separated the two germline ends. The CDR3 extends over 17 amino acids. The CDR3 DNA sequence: TGTGCCAGCAGCTTAGGGGTCGCGACAGGAGAGAACACTGAAGCTTTCTTT. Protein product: CASSLGVATGENTEAFF.

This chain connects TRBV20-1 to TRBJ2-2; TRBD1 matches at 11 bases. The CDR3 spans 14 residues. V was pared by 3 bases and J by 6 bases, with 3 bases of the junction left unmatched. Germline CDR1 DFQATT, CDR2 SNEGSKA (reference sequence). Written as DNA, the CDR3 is TGCAGTGCTAGTGGACAGGGGGCGGCCGGGGAGCTGTTTTTT. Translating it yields CSASGQGAAGELFF.

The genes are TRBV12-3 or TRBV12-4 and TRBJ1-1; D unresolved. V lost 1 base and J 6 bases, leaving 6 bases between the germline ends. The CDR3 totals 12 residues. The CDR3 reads CASSLGGPEAFF. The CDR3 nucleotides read TGTGCCAGCAGTTTAGGAGGTCCTGAAGCTTTCTTT.

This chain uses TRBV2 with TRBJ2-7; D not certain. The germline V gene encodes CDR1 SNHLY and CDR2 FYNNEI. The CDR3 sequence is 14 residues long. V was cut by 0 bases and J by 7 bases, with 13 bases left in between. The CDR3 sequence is CASSEAAAAREQYF. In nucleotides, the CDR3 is TGTGCCAGCAGTGAAGCGGCTGCAGCGAGAGAGCAGTACTTC.

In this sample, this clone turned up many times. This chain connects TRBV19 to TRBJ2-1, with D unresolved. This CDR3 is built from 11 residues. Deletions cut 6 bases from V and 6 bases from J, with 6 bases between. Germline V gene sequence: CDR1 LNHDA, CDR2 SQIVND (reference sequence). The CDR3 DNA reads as TGTGCCAGTAGGGTCGGCAATGAGCAGTTCTTC. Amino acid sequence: CASRVGNEQFF.

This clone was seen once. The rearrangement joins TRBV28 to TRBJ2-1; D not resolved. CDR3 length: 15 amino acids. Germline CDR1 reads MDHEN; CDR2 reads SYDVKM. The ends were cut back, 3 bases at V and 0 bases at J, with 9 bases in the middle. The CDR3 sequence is CASSFTEYSYNEQFF. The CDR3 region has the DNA TGTGCCAGCAGTTTTACGGAGTACTCCTACAATGAGCAGTTCTTC.

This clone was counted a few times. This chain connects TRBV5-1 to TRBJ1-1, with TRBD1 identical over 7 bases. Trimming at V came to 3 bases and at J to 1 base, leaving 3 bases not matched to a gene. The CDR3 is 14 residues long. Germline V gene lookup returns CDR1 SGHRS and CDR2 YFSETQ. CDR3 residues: CASSWDSSNTEAFF. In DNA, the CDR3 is TGCGCCAGCAGCTGGGACAGTTCGAACACTGAAGCTTTCTTT. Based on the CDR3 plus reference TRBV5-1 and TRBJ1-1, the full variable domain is KAGVTQTPRYLIKTRGQQVTLSCSPISGHRSVSWYQQTPGQGLQFLFEYFSETQRNKGNFPGRFSGRQFSNSRSEMNVSTLELGDSALYLCASSWDSSNTEAFFGQGTRLTVV.

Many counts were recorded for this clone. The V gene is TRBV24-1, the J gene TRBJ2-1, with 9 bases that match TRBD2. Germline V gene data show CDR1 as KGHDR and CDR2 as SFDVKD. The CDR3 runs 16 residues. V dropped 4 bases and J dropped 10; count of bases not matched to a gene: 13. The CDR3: CATSDHNVAGAFEQFF. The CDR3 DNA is TGTGCCACCAGTGACCACAACGTAGCGGGAGCTTTCGAGCAGTTCTTC.

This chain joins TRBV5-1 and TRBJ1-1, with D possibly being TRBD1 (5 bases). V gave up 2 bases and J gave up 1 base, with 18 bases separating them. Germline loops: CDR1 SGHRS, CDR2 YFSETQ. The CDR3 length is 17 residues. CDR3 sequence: CASSFYELGTANTEAFF. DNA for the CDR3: TGCGCCAGCAGCTTCTACGAGCTGGGGACTGCGAACACTGAAGCTTTCTTT.

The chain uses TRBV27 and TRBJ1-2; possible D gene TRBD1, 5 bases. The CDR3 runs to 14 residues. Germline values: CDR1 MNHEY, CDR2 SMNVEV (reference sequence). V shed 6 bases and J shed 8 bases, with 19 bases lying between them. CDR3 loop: CASSSPGVGRGYTF. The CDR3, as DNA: TGTGCCAGCAGCTCACCTGGGGTGGGGCGGGGCTACACCTTC.

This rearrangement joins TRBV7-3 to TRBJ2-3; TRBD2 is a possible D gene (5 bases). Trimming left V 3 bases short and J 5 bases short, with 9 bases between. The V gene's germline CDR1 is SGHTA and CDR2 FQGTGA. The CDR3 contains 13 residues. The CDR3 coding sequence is TGTGCCAGCAGCTTCTCCGCGGGAGATACGCAGTATTTT. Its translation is CASSFSAGDTQYF.

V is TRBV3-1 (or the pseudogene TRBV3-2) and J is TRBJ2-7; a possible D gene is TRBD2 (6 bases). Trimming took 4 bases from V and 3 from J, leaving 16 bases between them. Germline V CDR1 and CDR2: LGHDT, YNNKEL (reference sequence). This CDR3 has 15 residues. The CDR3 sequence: CASSPRRDGYYEQYF. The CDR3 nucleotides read TGTGCCAGCAGCCCCCGGCGGGACGGGTACTACGAGCAGTACTTC.

Written as DNA, the CDR3 is TGTGCCAGCAGGCCCGGACAGGGGAACACCGGGGAGCTGTTTTTT. Its translation is CASRPGQGNTGELFF. This chain links TRBV28 with TRBJ2-2; TRBD1 matches 8 bases. Trimming cost V 6 bases and J 1 base; bases outside gene matches: 4. The CDR3 contains 15 residues. In germline, CDR1 is MDHEN, CDR2 SYDVKM.

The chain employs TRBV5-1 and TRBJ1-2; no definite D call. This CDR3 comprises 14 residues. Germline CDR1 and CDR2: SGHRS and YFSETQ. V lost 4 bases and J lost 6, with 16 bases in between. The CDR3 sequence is CASSLDTGVHGYTF. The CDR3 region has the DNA TGCGCCAGCAGCCTCGATACCGGGGTGCATGGCTACACCTTC.

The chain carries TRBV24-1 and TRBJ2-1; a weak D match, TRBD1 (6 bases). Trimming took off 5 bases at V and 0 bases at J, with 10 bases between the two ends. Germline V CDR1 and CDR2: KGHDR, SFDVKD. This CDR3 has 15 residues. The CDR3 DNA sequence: TGTGCCACCAGTGGCCGACAGGCCTCCTACAATGAGCAGTTCTTC. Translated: CATSGRQASYNEQFF.

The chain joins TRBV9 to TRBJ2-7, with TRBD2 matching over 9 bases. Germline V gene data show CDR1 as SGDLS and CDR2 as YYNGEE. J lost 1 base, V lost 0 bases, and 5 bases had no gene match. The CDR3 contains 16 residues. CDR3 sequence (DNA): TGTGCCAGCAGCGTAGGGTATAGCGGGGGTTCCTACGAGCAGTACTTC. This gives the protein CASSVGYSGGSYEQYF.

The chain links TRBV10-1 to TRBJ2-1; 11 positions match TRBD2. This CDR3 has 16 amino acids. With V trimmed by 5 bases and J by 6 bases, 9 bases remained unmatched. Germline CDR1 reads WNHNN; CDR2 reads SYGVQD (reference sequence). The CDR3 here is CASSKTGTSGSNEQFF. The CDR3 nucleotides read TGCGCCAGCAGTAAAACCGGGACTAGCGGATCCAATGAGCAGTTCTTC.

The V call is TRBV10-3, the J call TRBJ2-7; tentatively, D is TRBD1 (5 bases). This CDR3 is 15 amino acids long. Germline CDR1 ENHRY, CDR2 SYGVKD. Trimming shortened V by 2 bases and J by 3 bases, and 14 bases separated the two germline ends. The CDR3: CAISEGAGSFYEQYF. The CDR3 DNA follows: TGTGCCATCAGTGAGGGGGCAGGATCCTTCTACGAGCAGTACTTC.

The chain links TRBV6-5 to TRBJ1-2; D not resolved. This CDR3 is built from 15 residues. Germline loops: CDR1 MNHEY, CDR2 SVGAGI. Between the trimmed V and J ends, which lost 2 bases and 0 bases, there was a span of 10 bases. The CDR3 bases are TGTGCCAGCAGTTACCGAATCTCGGCTAACTATGGCTACACCTTC. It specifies CASSYRISANYGYTF.

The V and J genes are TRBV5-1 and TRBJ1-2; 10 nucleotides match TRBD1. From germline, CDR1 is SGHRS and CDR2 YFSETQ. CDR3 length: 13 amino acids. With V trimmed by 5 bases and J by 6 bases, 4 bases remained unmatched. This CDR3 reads CASRSGQGDGYTF. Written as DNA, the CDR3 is TGCGCCAGCAGATCAGGACAGGGGGATGGCTACACCTTC.

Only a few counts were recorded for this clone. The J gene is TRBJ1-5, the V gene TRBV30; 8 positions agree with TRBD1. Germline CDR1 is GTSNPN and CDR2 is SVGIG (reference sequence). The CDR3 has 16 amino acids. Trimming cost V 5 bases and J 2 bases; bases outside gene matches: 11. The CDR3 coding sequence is TGTGCCTGGTCCAGGGGGCTCGGCGGGCGCAATCAGCCCCAGCATTTT. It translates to CAWSRGLGGRNQPQHF.

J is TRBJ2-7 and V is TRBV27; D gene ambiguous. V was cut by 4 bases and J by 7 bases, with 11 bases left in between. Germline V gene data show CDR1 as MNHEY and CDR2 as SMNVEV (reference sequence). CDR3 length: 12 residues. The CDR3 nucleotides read TGTGCCAGCAGTTACCCCGCCGGGGAGCAGTACTTC. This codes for CASSYPAGEQYF.

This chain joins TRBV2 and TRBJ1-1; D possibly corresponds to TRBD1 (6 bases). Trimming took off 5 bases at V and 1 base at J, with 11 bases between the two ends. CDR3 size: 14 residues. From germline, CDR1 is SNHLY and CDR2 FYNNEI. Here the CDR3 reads CASSWGGPNTEAFF. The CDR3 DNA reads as TGTGCCAGCAGTTGGGGGGGCCCGAACACTGAAGCTTTCTTT.

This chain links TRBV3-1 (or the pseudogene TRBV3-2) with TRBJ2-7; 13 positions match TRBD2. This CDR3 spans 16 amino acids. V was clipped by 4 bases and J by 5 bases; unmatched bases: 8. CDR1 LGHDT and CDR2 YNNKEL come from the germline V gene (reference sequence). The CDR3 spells CASSPQGTSGNHEQYF. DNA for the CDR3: TGTGCCAGCAGCCCACAAGGGACTAGCGGGAACCACGAGCAGTACTTC.

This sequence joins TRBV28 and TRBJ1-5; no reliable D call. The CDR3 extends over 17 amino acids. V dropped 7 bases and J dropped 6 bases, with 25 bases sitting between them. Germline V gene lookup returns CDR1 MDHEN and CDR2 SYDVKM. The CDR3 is CASIPGDTTSKSQPQHF. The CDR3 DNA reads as TGTGCCAGCATCCCCGGAGACACAACTAGTAAGAGTCAGCCCCAGCATTTT.

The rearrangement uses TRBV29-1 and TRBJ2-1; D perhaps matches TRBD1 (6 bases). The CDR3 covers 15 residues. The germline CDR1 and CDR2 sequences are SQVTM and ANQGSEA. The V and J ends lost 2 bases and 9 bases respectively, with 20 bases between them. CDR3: CSVELDQGTIGEQFF. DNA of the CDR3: TGCAGCGTTGAACTCGATCAGGGGACAATAGGTGAGCAGTTCTTC.

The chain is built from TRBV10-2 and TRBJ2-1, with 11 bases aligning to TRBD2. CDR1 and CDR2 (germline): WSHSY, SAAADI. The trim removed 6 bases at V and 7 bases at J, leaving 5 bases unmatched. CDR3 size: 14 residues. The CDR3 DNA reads TGCGCCAGCAGGGGACTAGCGGAACCAAATGAGCAGTTCTTC. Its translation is CASRGLAEPNEQFF.

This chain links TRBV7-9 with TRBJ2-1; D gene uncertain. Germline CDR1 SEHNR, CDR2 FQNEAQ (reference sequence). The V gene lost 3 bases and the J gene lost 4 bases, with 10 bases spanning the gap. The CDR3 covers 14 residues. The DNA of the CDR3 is TGTGCCAGCAGCTTTTTGGGCCAATACAATGAGCAGTTCTTC. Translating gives CASSFLGQYNEQFF.